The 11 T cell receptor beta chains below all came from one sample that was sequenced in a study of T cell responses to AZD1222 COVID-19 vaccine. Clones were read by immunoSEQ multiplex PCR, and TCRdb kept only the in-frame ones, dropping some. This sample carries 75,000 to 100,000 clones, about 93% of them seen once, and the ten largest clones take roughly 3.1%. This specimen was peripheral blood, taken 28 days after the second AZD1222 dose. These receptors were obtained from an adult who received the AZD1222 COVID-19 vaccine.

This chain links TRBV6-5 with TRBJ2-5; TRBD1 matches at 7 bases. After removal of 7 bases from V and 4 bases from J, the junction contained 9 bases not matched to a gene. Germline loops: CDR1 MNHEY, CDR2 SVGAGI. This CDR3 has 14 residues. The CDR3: CASTRGGEGETQYF. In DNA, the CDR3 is TGTGCCAGCACCCGAGGGGGCGAGGGAGAGACCCAGTACTTC.

The CDR3 is CASSVVWSGRPKEAFF. Written as DNA, the CDR3 is TGTGCCAGCAGCGTAGTATGGTCTGGCAGGCCCAAGGAAGCTTTCTTT. The chain recombines TRBV9 with TRBJ1-1; D is uncertain. The V and J ends lost 0 bases and 8 bases respectively, with 20 bases between them. Per germline, CDR1 SGDLS and CDR2 YYNGEE. CDR3 size: 16 residues.

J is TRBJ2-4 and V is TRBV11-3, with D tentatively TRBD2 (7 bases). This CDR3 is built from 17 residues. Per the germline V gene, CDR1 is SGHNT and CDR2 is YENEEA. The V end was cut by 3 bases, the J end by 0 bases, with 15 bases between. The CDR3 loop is CASSLGGGGVAKNIQYF. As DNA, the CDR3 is TGTGCCAGCAGCTTGGGTGGCGGGGGCGTAGCCAAAAACATTCAGTACTTC.

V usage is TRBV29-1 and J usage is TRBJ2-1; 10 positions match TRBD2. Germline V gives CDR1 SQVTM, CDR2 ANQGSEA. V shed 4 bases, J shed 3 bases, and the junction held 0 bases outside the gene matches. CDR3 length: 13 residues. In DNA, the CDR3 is TGCAGCGTTGTAGCGGGGGGCTACAATGAGCAGTTCTTC. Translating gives CSVVAGGYNEQFF.

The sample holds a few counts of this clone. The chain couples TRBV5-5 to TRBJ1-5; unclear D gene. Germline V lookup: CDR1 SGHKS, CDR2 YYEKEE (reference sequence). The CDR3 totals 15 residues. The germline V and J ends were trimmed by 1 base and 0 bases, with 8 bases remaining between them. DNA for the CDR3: TGTGCCAGCAGCTTGTCAATGTATAGCAATCAGCCCCAGCATTTT. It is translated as CASSLSMYSNQPQHF.

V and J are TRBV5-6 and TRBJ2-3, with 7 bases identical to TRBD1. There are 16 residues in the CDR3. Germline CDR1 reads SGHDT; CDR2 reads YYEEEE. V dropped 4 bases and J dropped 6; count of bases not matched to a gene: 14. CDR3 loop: CASSLGQVFVLDTQYF. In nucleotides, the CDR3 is TGTGCCAGCAGCCTTGGACAGGTTTTTGTCTTGGATACGCAGTATTTT.

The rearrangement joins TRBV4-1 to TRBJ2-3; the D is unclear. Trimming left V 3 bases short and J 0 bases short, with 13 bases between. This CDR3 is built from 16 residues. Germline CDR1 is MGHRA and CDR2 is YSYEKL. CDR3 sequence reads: CASSQSTDLSTDTQYF. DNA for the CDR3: TGCGCCAGCAGCCAGTCCACAGACTTGAGCACAGATACGCAGTATTTT.

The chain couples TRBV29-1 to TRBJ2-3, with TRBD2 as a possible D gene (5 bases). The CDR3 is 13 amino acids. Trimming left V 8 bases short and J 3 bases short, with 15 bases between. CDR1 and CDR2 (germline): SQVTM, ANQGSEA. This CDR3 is CSFYLGVTDTQYF. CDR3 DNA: TGCAGCTTCTACCTCGGGGTTACAGATACGCAGTATTTT.

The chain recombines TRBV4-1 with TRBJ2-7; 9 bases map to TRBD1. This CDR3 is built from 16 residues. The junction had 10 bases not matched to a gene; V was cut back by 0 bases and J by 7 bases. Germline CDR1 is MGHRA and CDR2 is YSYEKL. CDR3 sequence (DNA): TGCGCCAGCAGCCAAGAAGTTGGGACAGGGTATGAAGAGCAGTACTTC. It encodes CASSQEVGTGYEEQYF.

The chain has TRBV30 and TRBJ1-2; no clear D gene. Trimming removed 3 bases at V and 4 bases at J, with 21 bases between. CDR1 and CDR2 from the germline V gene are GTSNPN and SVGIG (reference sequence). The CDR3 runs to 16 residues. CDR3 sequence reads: CAWSPLSLDGIYGYTF. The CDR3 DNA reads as TGTGCCTGGAGCCCCCTGTCCTTGGACGGCATCTATGGCTACACCTTC.

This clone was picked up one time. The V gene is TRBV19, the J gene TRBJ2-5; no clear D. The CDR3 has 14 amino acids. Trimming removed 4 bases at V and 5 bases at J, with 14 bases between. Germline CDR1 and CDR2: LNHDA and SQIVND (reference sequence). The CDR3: CASSTDSHWETQYF. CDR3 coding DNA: TGTGCCAGTAGTACCGATTCCCACTGGGAGACCCAGTACTTC.